This TCR beta chain is drawn from a study of graft-versus-host responses after intestinal transplantation. About the study: Isolated intestinal, liver-intestinal, or multivisceral transplants had been given to the recipients. Following induction with anti-thymocyte globulin, all recipients were given tacrolimus and steroids for three to four years. Whole-study findings and limits: High graft-versus-host to host-versus-graft clonal ratios were seen in allografts of patients with graft-donor T cell macrochimerism. Marrow from the recipient contained GvH clones, some of which had appeared first in ileum or blood.

Profiled with immunoSEQ multiplex PCR; TCRdb holds only in-frame clones, not every one. The sample has about 99,000 clones, 92% seen once. For this clone: Its matching antigen is unknown.

This CDR3 region has 15 residues. Germline lookup yields CDR1 SEHNR and CDR2 FQNEAQ (reference sequence). Trimming at V came to 1 base and at J to 3 bases, leaving 4 bases not matched to a gene. The sequence was obtained from a human donor who was the organ donor for an intestinal transplant. Sample: unstimulated CD8+ T cells sorted from spleen or lymph node cells, taken before transplant. J is TRBJ1-2 and V is TRBV7-9; 8 positions agree with TRBD1. CDR3 sequence: CASSLGDRFYYGYTF. The CDR3 nucleotides are TGTGCCAGCAGCTTAGGGGACAGGTTTTACTATGGCTACACCTTC.